The T cell receptor delta chain under discussion was sequenced for a study of human gamma delta and Vdelta1 T cells. The CDR3 has 19 amino acids. Germline V gene data show CDR1 as TSWWSYY and CDR2 as QGS. J gave up 2 bases and V 0 bases, and 14 bases lay outside the gene matches. This clone appeared many times. TCRdb re-called the PCR reads with CATT. This sample carries 3,500 to 4,500 delta-chain clones, 24% of them seen once, and the ten largest clones take 69%. Sequencing used naive CD27+ Vdelta1 gamma-delta T cells from blood. The rearrangement links TRDV1 to TRDJ1; 8 positions agree with TRDD3. This clonotype originated in a human donor in good health. CDR3: CALGELTRRWGRVTDKLIF. The CDR3 nucleotides are TGTGCTCTTGGGGAACTCACACGTCGCTGGGGGAGAGTGACCGATAAACTCATCTTT.